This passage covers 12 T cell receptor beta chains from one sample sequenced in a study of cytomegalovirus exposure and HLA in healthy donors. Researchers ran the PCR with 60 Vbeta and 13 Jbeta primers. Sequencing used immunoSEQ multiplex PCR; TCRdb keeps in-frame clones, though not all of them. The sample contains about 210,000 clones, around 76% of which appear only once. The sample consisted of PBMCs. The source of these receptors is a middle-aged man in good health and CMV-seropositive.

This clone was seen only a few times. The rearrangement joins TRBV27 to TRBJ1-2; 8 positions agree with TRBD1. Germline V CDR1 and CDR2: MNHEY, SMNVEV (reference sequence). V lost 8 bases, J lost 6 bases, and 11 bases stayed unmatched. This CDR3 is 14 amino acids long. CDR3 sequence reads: CASGSWTGKDGYTF. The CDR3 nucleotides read TGTGCCAGCGGATCCTGGACAGGGAAGGATGGCTACACCTTC.

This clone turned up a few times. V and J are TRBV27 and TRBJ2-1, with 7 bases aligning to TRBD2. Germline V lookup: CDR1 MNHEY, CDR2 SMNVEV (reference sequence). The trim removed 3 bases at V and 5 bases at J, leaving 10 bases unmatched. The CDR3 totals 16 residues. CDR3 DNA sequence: TGTGCCAGCAGTTTCTTCGCGGGAGTTTGGGACAATGAGCAGTTCTTC. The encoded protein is CASSFFAGVWDNEQFF.

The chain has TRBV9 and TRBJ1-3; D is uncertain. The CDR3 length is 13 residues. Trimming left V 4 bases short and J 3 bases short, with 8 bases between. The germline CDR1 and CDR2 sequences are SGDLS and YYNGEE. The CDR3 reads CASSTLSGNTIYF. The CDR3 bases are TGTGCCAGCAGCACCCTCAGTGGAAACACCATATATTTT.

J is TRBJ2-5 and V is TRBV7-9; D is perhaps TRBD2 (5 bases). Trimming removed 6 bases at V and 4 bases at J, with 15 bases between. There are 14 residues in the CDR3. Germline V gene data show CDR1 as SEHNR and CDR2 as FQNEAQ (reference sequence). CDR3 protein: CASRLSGRGETQYF. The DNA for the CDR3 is TGTGCCAGCAGGTTATCGGGGAGAGGAGAGACCCAGTACTTC.

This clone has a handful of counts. This chain's CDR3 is CASSRGSQPQHF. CDR3 DNA: TGTGCCAGCTCACGGGGCAGTCAGCCCCAGCATTTT. The rearrangement uses TRBV18 and TRBJ1-5, with D possibly TRBD1 on 5 matching bases. Per the germline V gene, CDR1 is KGHSH and CDR2 is LQKENI. V was shortened by 4 bases and J by 6 bases, with 7 bases between the two germline ends. The CDR3 is 12 amino acids.

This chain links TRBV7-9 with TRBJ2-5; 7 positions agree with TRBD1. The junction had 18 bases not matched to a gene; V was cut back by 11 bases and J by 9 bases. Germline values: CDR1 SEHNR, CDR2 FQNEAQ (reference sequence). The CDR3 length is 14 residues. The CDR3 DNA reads TGTGCCCTCTCAAAGGGGGCTGCGCTGGGGTCCCAGTACTTC. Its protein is CALSKGAALGSQYF.

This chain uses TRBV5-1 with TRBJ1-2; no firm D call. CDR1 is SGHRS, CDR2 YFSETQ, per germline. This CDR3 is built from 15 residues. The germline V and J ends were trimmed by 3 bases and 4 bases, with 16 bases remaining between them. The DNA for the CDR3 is TGCGCCAGCAGCTCAACCACGAACGGCGGCTATGGCTACACCTTC. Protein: CASSSTTNGGYGYTF.

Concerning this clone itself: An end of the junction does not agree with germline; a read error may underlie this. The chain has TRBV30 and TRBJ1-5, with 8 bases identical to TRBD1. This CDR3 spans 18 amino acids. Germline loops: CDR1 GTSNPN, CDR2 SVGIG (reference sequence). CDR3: CAWSVYGRGLYSDQPQHF. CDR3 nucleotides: TGTGCCTGGAGTGTATATGGCAGGGGGCTATATAGCGATCAGCCCCAGCATTTT.

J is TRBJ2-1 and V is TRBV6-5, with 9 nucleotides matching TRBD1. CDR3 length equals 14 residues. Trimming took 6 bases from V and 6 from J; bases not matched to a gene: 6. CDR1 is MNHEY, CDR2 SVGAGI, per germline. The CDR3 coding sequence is TGTGCCAGCAGCGGGACAGGGACTTCCAATGAGCAGTTCTTC. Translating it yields CASSGTGTSNEQFF.

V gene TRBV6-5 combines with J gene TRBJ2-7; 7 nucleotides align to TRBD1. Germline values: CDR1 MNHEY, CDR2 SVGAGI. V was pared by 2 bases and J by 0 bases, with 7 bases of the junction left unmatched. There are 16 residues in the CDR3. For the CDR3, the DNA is TGTGCCAGCAGTTACCAGGGGGTGGGTAGCTCCTACGAGCAGTACTTC. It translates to CASSYQGVGSSYEQYF.

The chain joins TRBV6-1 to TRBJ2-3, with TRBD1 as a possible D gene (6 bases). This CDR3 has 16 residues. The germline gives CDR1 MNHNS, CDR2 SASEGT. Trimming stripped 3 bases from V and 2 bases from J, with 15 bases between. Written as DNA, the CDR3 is TGTGCCAGCAGTGAGACAGGACCCCAAACCACAGATACGCAGTATTTT. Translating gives CASSETGPQTTDTQYF.

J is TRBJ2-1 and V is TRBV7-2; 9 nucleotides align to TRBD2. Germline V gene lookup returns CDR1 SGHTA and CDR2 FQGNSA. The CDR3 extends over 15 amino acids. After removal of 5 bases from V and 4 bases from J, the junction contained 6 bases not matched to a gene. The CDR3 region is CASSPGTSLYNEQFF. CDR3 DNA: TGTGCCAGCAGCCCCGGGACTAGCCTTTACAATGAGCAGTTCTTC. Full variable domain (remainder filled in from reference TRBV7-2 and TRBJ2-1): GAGVSQSPSNKVTEKGKDVELRCDPISGHTALYWYRQSLGQGLEFLIYFQGNSAPDKSGLPSDRFSAERTGGSVSTLTIQRTQQEDSAVYLCASSPGTSLYNEQFFGPGTRLTVL.